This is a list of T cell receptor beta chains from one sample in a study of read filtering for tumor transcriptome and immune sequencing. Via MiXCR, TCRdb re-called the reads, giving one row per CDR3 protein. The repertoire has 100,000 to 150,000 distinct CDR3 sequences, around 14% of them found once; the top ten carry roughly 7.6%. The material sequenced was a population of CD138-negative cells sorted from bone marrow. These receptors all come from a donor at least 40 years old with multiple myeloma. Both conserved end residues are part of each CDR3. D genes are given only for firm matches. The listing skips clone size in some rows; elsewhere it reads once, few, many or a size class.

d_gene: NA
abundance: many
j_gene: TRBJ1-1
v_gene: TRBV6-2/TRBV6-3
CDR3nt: TGTGCCAGCAGTTACTCGGGAACGAACACTGAAGCTTTCTTT
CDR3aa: CASSYSGTNTEAFF

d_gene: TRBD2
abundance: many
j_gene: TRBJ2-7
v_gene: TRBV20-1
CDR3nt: TGCAGTGCTAGAGAGTGGGCGGGAGGGCGGTCCTACGAGCAGTACTTC
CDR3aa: CSAREWAGGRSYEQYF

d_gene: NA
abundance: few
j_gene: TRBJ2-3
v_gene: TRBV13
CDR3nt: TGTGCCAGCAGTGCGCGGGCCGATGCGCAGTATTTT
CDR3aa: CASSARADAQYF

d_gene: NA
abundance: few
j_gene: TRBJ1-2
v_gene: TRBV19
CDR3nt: TGTGCCAGTTCAGGGGTGATCGATTATGGCTACACCTTC
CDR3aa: CASSGVIDYGYTF

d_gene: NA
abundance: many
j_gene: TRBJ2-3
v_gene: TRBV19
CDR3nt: TGTGCCAGTAGTATAGGGGATACGACGACAGATACGCAGTATTTT
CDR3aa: CASSIGDTTTDTQYF

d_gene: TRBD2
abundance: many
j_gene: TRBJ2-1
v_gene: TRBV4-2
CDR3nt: TGTGCCAGCAGCCAAGATACTAGCGGGAGCTCCTACAATGAGCAGTTCTTC
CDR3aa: CASSQDTSGSSYNEQFF

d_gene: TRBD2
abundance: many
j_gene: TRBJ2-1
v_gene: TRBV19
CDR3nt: TGTGCCAGCTCGGAGACAAGCGGGGGACATTCCTACAATGAGCAGTTCTTC
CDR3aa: CASSETSGGHSYNEQFF

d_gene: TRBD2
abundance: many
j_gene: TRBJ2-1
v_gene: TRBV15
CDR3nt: TGTGCCACCAGCAGAGATCCACGGACTAGCGGGAGGAACAATGAGCAGTTCTTC
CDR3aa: CATSRDPRTSGRNNEQFF

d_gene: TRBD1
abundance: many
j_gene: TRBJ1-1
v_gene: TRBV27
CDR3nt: TGTGCCAGCAGCCGTAAGACAGGGGCACAGAACACTGAAGCTTTCTTT
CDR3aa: CASSRKTGAQNTEAFF

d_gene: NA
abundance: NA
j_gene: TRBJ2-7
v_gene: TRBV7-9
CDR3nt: TGTGCCAGCAGCTCGACTACTAGCGAGCAGTACTTC
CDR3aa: CASSSTTSEQYF

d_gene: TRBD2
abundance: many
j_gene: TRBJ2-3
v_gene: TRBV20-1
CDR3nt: TGCAGTGCTCGGCGACTAGCGGCCTACTTACTTGAACGCACAGATACGCAGTATTTT
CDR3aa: CSARRLAAYLLERTDTQYF

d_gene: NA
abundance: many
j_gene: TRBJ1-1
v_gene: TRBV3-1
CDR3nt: TGTGCCAGCAGCCAAGATTTTTTAACGCCAGCTCGGCAGAACACTGAAGCTTTCTTT
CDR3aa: CASSQDFLTPARQNTEAFF

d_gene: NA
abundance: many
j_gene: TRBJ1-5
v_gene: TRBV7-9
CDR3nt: TGTGCCAGCAGCTTAATGGGGGAGGATCAGCCCCAGCATTTT
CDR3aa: CASSLMGEDQPQHF

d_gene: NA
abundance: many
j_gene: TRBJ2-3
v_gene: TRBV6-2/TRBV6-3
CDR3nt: TGTGCCAGCACTTCAGGCACAGATACGCAGTATTTT
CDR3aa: CASTSGTDTQYF

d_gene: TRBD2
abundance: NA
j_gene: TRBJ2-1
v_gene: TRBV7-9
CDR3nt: TGTTCCAGCAACGCCAGACTAGCGGGAGGGCCAGGAAATGAGCAGTTCTTC
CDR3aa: CSSNARLAGGPGNEQFF

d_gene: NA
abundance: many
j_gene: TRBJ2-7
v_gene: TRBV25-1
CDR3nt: TGTGCCAGCAGTGGTCTTCGACCCAAGGGGGCCTACGAGCAGTACTTC
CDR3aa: CASSGLRPKGAYEQYF

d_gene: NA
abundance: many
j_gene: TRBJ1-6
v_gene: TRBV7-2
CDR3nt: TGTGCCAGCAGCCAGCACCGACGGGGGGATTCACCCCTCCACTTT
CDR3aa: CASSQHRRGDSPLHF

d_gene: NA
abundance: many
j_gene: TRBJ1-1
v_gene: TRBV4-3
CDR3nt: TGCGCCAGCAGCCAAGGTTCAAACAGACTGAACACTGAAGCTTTCTTT
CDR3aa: CASSQGSNRLNTEAFF

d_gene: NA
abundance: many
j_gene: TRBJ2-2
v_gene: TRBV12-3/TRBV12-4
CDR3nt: TGTGCCAGCAGTTTGTACGCTAGCAAGCACACCGGGGAGCTGTTTTTT
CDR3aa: CASSLYASKHTGELFF

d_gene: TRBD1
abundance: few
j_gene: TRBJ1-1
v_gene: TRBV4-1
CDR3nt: TGCGCCAGCAGCCAAGAAGAGGGGGCCGGGGAATCGGGAACTGAAGCTTTCTTT
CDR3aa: CASSQEEGAGESGTEAFF

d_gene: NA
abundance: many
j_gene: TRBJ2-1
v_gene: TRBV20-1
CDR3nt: TGCAGTGCTACCGGGGTGGGGTCCAATGAGCAGTTCTTC
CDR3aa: CSATGVGSNEQFF

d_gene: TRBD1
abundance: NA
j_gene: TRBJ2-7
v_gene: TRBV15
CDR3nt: TGTGCCACTAGCAGAGGGGGGACAGGGGTGAACGAGCAGTACTTC
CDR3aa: CATSRGGTGVNEQYF

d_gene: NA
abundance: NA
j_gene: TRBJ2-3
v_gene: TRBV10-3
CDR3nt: TGTGCCATCAGTGACAATCGCGGATACACAGATACGCAGTATTTT
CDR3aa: CAISDNRGYTDTQYF

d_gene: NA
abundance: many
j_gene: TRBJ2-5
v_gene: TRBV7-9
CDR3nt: TGTGCCAGCAGCAAAAGTCCGTGGGAGACCCAGTACTTC
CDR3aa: CASSKSPWETQYF

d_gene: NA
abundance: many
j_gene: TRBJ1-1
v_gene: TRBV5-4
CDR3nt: TGTGCCAGCAGGGAATTGGCCGGGGGCGGAGGAGCTTTCTTT
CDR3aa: CASRELAGGGGAFF

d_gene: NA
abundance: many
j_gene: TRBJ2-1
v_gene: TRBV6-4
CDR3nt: TGTGCCAGCGGAACAGGGGAGGGTTACAATGAGCAGTTCTTC
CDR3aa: CASGTGEGYNEQFF

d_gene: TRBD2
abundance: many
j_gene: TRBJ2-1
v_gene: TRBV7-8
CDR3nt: TGTGCCAGCAGCGTAACCGGGACTAGCGGGAACCGGGGCCCCTTCTTC
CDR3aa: CASSVTGTSGNRGPFF

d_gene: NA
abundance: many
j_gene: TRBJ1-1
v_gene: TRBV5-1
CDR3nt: TGCGCCAGCAGCTTGGACAGTGCCTCGAACACTGAAGCTTTCTTT
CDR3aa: CASSLDSASNTEAFF

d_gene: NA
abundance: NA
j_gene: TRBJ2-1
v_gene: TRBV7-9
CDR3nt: TGTGCCAGCAGCTTGGGACAAGTTGACTTTGAGCGGTTCTTC
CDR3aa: CASSLGQVDFERFF

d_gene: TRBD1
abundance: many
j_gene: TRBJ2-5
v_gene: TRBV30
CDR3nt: TGTGCCTGGACAGGGGGCGGAGAGACCCAGTACTTC
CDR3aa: CAWTGGGETQYF

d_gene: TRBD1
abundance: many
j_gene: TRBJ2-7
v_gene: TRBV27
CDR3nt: TGTGCCAGCAGTTTGGGCCAGGGGGCACTCGAGCAGTACTTC
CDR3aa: CASSLGQGALEQYF

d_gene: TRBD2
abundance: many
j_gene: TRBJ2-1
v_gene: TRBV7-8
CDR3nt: TGTGCCAGCAGCTCCCTACCAACTAGCGGGACGCGTAATGAGCAGTTCTTC
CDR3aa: CASSSLPTSGTRNEQFF

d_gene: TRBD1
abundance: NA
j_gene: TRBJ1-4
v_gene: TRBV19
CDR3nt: TGTGCCAGTAGTAGCGCTACCGGGACAGTGTCTGAAAAACTGTTTTTT
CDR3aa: CASSSATGTVSEKLFF

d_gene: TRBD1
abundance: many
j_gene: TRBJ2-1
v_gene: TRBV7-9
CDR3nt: TGTGCCAGCAGCGTCCACTTCCTCAGGGGGCAGACCTACAATGAGCAGTTCTTC
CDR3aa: CASSVHFLRGQTYNEQFF

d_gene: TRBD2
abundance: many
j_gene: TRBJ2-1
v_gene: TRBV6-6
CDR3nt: TGTGCCAGCAGTTACTCGGGGCTAGCGGGTGATGAGCAGTTCTTC
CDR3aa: CASSYSGLAGDEQFF

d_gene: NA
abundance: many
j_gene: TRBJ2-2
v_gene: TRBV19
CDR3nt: TGTGCCAGTGGGGGGTTCGTCGGGGAGCTGTTTTTT
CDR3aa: CASGGFVGELFF

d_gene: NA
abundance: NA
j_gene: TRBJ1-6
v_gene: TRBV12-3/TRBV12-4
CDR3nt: TGTGCCAGCAGTTCTAATGTTGGGCCACCCCTCCACTTT
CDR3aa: CASSSNVGPPLHF

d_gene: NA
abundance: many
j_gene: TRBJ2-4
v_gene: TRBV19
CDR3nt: TGTGCCAGTAGTGGCGGGACCCGGGGTTTTCAGTACTTC
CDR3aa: CASSGGTRGFQYF

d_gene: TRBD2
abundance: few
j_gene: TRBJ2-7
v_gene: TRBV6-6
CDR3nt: TGTGCCAGCAGTCCCTGGCGGGAGAGCTCCTACGAGCAGTACTTC
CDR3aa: CASSPWRESSYEQYF

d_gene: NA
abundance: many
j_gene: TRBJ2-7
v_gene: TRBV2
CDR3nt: TGTGCCAGCAGGTGGGGACGGGACTCCTACGAGCAGTACTTC
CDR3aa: CASRWGRDSYEQYF

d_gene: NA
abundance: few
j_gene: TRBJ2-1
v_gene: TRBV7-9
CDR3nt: TGTGCCAGCAGCTTAGTGCAGGGCGACTACAATGAGCAGTTCTTC
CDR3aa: CASSLVQGDYNEQFF

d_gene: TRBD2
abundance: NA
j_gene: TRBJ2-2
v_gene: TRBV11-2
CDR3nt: TGTGCCAGCAGAGTTACTAGCGGGAGGGCCGGGGAGCTGTTTTTT
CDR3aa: CASRVTSGRAGELFF

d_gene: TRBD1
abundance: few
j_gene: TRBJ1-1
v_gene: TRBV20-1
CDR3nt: TGCAGTGCTAGAGCCCCGGACAGGCCGACGAACACTGAAGCTTTCTTT
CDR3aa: CSARAPDRPTNTEAFF

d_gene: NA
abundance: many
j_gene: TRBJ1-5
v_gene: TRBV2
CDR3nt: TGTGCCAGCAGTGAAGGGGCAGGGTCTCAGCCCCAGCATTTT
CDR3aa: CASSEGAGSQPQHF

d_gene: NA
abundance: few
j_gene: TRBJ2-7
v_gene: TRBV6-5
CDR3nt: TGTGCCAGCAGTTCCCCTATGGGCCTATTGTACGAGCAGTACTTC
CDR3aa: CASSSPMGLLYEQYF

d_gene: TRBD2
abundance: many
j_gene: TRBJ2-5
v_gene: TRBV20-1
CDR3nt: TGCAGTGCTAGAGTGGGAGGGCCGAGGGAGACCCAGTACTTC
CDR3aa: CSARVGGPRETQYF

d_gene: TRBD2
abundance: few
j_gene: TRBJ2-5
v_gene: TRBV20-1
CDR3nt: TGCAGTGCTCTTAGCGGGAGGATGGGAGAGACCCAGTACTTC
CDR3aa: CSALSGRMGETQYF

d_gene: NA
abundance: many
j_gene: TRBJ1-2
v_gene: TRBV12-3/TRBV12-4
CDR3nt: TGTGCCAGCAGCCCCCGGGACCCAGGGATCTATGGCTACACCTTC
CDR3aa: CASSPRDPGIYGYTF

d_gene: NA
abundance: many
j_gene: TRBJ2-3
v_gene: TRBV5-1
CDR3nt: TGCGCCAGCAGACCTCAGGAGAGCACAGATACGCAGTATTTT
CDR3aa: CASRPQESTDTQYF

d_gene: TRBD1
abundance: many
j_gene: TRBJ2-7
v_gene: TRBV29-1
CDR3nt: TGCAGCGTAACCGGACAGGGGTACGAGCAGTACTTC
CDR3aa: CSVTGQGYEQYF

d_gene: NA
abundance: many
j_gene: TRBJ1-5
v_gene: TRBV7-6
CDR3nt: TGTGCCAGCAGCTTATTTGGGTTCAATCAGCCCCAGCATTTT
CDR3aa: CASSLFGFNQPQHF

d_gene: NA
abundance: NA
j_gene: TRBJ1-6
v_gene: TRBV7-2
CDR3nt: TGTGCCAGCAGCGACACGACAGTCTCCAATTATTCACCCCTCCACTTT
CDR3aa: CASSDTTVSNYSPLHF

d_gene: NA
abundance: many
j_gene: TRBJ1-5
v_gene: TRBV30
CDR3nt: TGTGCCTGGAGTGTAGAGATAGGAGCTAGCAATCAGCCCCAGCATTTT
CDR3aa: CAWSVEIGASNQPQHF

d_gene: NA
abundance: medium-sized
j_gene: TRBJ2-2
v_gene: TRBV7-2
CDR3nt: TGTGCCAGCAGCCTAAGACAGAAATCTAACACCGGGGAGCTGTTTTTT
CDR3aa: CASSLRQKSNTGELFF

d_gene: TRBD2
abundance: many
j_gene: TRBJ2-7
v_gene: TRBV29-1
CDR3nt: TGCAGCGCAGTGCTAGCGGGAGTGTGGGAGCAGTACTTC
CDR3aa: CSAVLAGVWEQYF

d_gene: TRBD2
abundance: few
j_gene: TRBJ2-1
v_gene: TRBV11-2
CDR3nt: TGTGCCAGCACCACCGGGACTAACTCCTACAATGAGCAGTTCTTC
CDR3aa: CASTTGTNSYNEQFF

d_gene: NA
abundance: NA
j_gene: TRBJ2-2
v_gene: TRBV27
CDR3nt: TGTGCCAGCAGTTACGGGGGCACCCGGGAGCTGTTTTTT
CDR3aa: CASSYGGTRELFF

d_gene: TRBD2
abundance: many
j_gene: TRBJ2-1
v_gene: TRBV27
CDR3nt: TGTGCCAGCAGTTTATCGGCTGGGACTAGCGGTCGGGGTAACGGGCAGTTCTTC
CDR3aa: CASSLSAGTSGRGNGQFF

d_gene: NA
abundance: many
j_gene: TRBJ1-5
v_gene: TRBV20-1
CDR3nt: TGCAGTGCTAGCCTCGGGGGGATCAATCAGCCCCAGCATTTT
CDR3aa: CSASLGGINQPQHF

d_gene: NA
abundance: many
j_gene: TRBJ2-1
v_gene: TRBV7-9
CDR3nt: TGTGCCAGCGAAGGTCGTGGGTACAATGAGCAGTTCTTC
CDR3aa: CASEGRGYNEQFF